The rows below give T cell receptor beta chains drawn from one sample of a study of CD8 T cells in Susac syndrome. TCRdb redid the calling of the immunoSEQ multiplex PCR reads with MiXCR, one entry per CDR3 protein. In the table there are around 190,000 distinct CDR3 sequences, over 85% of which are singletons. The sample consisted of CD4+ T cells from PBMCs. These receptor sequences come from a human donor in good health. CDR3s include the opening cysteine and the closing phenylalanine or tryptophan. Each record gives: J gene, D gene, clone size, V gene, CDR3 DNA, CDR3 protein. D genes are given only for firm matches. The size of a clone is reported for some rows only, either as once, few or many, or as a class for expanded clones.

TRBJ1-5	.	.	TRBV18	TGTGCCAGCTCACCACAGGGCGCAGGGGTCCAGCCCCAGCATTTT	CASSPQGAGVQPQHF
TRBJ1-5	.	.	TRBV21-1	TGTGCCAGCAGCATGGGCTACAGGGTATCCAATCAGCCCCAGCATTTT	CASSMGYRVSNQPQHF
TRBJ2-6	.	.	TRBV7-3	TGTGCCAGCAGCGGGTCCAACGTCCTGACTTTC	CASSGSNVLTF
TRBJ1-5	.	.	TRBV12-3/TRBV12-4	TGTGCCAGCAGTTCAGCCCAGCCCCAGCATTTT	CASSSAQPQHF
TRBJ2-1	TRBD2	.	TRBV20-1	TGCAGTGCCGAACTAGCGGGGGGCGATGAGCAGTTCTTC	CSAELAGGDEQFF
TRBJ2-7	.	.	TRBV5-1	TGCGCCAGCAGCTTGGCTGTAGGGGTTCCCTACGAGCAGTACTTC	CASSLAVGVPYEQYF
TRBJ2-7	.	.	TRBV6-5	TGTGCCGCCTCGCCAGGGGCCAGGGAGCAGTACTTC	CAASPGAREQYF
TRBJ2-6	TRBD1	.	TRBV13	TGTGCCAGCAGCTTCACGACAGGGGGCACTGGGGCCAACGTCCTGACTTTC	CASSFTTGGTGANVLTF
TRBJ2-3	TRBD1	.	TRBV29-1	TGCAGCGTTGCTGACAGGGCCACAGATACGCAGTATTTT	CSVADRATDTQYF
TRBJ1-1	TRBD1	.	TRBV12-3/TRBV12-4	TGTGCCAGCACCCTGAGGACAGGGTACACTGAAGCTTTCTTT	CASTLRTGYTEAFF
TRBJ2-2	TRBD2	once	TRBV28	TGTGCCAGCAGCACTCTAGCGGGGGGGCTCACCGGGGAGCTGTTTTTT	CASSTLAGGLTGELFF
TRBJ1-5	.	.	TRBV14	TGTGCCAGCAGCCAAGATTCGGCGGTGAATCAGCCCCAGCATTTT	CASSQDSAVNQPQHF
TRBJ2-1	.	.	TRBV7-7	TGTGCTAGCAGCCGAACTAGATACAATGAGCAGTTCTTC	CASSRTRYNEQFF
TRBJ1-3	TRBD1	.	TRBV5-1	TGCGCCAGCAGCTTGTCAGGGGACAGAGCTGCCATATATTTT	CASSLSGDRAAIYF
TRBJ2-3	TRBD2	.	TRBV20-1	TGCAGTGCTCCTCGACTAGCCGGGGGCACAGATACGCAGTATTTT	CSAPRLAGGTDTQYF
TRBJ2-3	.	.	TRBV20-1	TGCAGTGCTAGAGATAGAAGGCTGCCGGGTACTAGCACAGATACGCAGTATTTT	CSARDRRLPGTSTDTQYF
TRBJ2-1	.	few	TRBV7-3	TGTGCCAGCAGTCGTGGGGGGCCTAGCTCCTACAATGAGCAGTTCTTC	CASSRGGPSSYNEQFF
TRBJ2-3	TRBD2	.	TRBV6-2/TRBV6-3	TGTGCCACACGGCGGGGGGCCAGTATTTCGGATACGCAGTATTTT	CATRRGASISDTQYF
TRBJ2-5	.	.	TRBV7-2	TGTGCCAGCAGCCCTAGAAGACCCACCCAAGAGACCCAGTACTTC	CASSPRRPTQETQYF
TRBJ2-1	.	.	TRBV6-6	TGTGCCAGCAGTTACTCGAAAGCGAACAATGAGCAGTTCTTC	CASSYSKANNEQFF
TRBJ2-3	.	.	TRBV15	TGTGCCACCAGCAGATTTGGGGGGACAAGAAGATTGGGGACGCAGTATTTT	CATSRFGGTRRLGTQYF
TRBJ2-2	TRBD2	.	TRBV5-1	TGCGCCAGCAGCTTGTTGGGGAGGGTCCCCAACACCGGGGAGCTGTTTTTT	CASSLLGRVPNTGELFF
TRBJ1-1	.	once	TRBV3-1	TGTGCCAGCAGCCAAGTTCAGGGCACTGAAGCTTTCTTT	CASSQVQGTEAFF
TRBJ2-3	.	.	TRBV29-1	TGCAGCGTTGAAGGGCAGGTCAGCACAGATACGCAGTATTTT	CSVEGQVSTDTQYF
TRBJ1-5	.	.	TRBV5-6	TGTGCCAGCAGCACGAGAGACATTTCCCCCGATCAGCCCCAGCATTTT	CASSTRDISPDQPQHF
TRBJ1-4	.	.	TRBV5-1	TGCGCCAGCAGCTTCGGTGTGGTACAGGATGAAAAACTGTTTTTT	CASSFGVVQDEKLFF
TRBJ1-5	.	.	TRBV3-1	TGTGCCAGCAGCGCCCAGGAGAATCAGCCCCAGCATTTT	CASSAQENQPQHF
TRBJ1-1	.	.	TRBV5-4	TGTGCCAGCAGCTTGCAGTTGCGGAGGACTGAAGCTTTCTTT	CASSLQLRRTEAFF
TRBJ2-4	TRBD2	.	TRBV7-3	TGTGCCAGCAGCATTAGCGGGGGCAAAAACATTCAGTACTTC	CASSISGGKNIQYF